The clone carrying this T cell receptor beta chain was counted many times. This record belongs to a study of T cells after yellow fever vaccination. Study-wide background: In the case of low-cell-number fractions, SMART-Seq v4 Ultra Low Input was used for preparation.

This CDR3 region has 14 residues. The V end lost 6 bases, the J end lost 1 base, and 10 bases lay between the germline ends. CDR1 LGHNA and CDR2 YNFKEQ come from the germline V gene. A 5'RACE template-switching step, the method used to make TCR cDNA, added a universal primer site and UMIs. In TCRdb, the 5' RACE reads were re-called with MiXCR into one record per CDR3 protein. The table has approximately 160,000 distinct CDR3 sequences, approximately 6.2% seen once. The receptor comes from a man aged 18 to 30 who received the YFV17D yellow fever vaccine. Material: CD4+ T cells sorted from PBMCs, obtained on the day of the first yellow fever vaccination. The chain couples TRBV4-2 to TRBJ1-5; D uncertain. CDR3 in amino acids: CASRNLWSNQPQHF. CDR3 bases: TGTGCCAGCAGAAACCTGTGGAGCAATCAGCCCCAGCATTTT.